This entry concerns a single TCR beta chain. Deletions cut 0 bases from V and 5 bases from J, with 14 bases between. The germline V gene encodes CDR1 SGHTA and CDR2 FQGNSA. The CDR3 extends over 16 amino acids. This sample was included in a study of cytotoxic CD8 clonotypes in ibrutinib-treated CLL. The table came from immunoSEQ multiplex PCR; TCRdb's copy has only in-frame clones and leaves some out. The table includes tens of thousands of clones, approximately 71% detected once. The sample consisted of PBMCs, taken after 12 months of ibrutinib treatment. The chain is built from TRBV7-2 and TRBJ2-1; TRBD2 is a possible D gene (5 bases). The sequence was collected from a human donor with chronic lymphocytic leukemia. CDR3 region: CASSLATTHFHNEQFF. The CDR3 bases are TGTGCCAGCAGCTTAGCGACTACCCATTTTCACAATGAGCAGTTCTTC.